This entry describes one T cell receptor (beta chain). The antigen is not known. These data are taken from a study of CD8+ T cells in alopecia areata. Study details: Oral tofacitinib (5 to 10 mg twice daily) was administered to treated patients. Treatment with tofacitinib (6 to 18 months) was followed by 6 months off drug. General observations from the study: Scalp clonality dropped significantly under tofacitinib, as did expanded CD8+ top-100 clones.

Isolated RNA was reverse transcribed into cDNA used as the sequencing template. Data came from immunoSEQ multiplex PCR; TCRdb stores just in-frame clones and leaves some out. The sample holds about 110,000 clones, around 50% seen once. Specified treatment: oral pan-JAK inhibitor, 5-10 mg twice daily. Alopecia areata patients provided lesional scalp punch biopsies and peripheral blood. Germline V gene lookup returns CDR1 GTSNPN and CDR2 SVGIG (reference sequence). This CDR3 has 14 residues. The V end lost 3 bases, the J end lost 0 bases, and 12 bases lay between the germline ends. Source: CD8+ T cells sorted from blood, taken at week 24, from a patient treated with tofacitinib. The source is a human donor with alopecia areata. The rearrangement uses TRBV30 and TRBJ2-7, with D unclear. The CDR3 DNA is TGTGCCTGGAGGCCCGGGCCTAGCTCCTACGAGCAGTACTTC. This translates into CAWRPGPSSYEQYF.